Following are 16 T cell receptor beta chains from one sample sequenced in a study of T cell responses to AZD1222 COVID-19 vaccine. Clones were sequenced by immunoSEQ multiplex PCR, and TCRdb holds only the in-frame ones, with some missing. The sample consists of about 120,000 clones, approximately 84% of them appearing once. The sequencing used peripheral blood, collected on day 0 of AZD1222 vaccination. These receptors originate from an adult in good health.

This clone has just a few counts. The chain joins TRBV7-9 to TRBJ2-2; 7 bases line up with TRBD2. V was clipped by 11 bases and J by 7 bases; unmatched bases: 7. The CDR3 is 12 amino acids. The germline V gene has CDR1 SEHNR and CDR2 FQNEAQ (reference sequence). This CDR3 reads CAPCPGGGELFF. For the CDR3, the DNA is TGTGCCCCATGCCCGGGGGGCGGGGAGCTGTTTTTT. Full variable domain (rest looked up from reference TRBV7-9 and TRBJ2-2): DTGVSQNPRHKITKRGQNVTFRCDPISEHNRLYWYRQTLGQGPEFLTYFQNEAQLEKSRLLSDRFSAERPKGSFSTLEIQRTEQGDSAMYLCAPCPGGGELFFGEGSRLTVL.

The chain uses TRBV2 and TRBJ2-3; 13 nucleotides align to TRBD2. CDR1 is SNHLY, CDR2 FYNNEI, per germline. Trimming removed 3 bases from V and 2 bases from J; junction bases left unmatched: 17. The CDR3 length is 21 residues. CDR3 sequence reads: CASSDPLGLAGEEGHTDTQYF. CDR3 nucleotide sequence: TGTGCCAGCAGTGACCCCCTTGGACTAGCGGGAGAAGAGGGCCACACAGATACGCAGTATTTT.

Here the CDR3 DNA reads TGTGCCAGCAGCCAAGTCGGGGGAGGGGACCAATTCAATGAGCAGTTCTTC. Translation gives CASSQVGGGDQFNEQFF. This rearrangement joins TRBV3-1 (or the pseudogene TRBV3-2) to TRBJ2-1; 7 bases match TRBD2. The CDR3 sequence is 17 residues long. Germline loops: CDR1 LGHDT, CDR2 YNNKEL (reference sequence). J was trimmed by 6 bases and V by 1 base; bases with no gene match: 12.

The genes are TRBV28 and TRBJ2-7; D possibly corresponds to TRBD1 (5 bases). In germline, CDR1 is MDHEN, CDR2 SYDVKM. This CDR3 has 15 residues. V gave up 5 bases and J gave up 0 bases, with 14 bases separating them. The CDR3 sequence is CASSPRQLYSYEQYF. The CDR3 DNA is TGTGCCAGCAGTCCAAGACAGCTATACTCCTACGAGCAGTACTTC.

CDR3 DNA sequence: TGTGCCAGCAGCTTCGGGGACATCTCCTACGAGCAGTACTTC. Its translation is CASSFGDISYEQYF. The rearrangement uses TRBV11-1 and TRBJ2-7, with D possibly being TRBD1 (6 bases). The CDR3 contains 14 residues. The V end lost 3 bases, the J end lost 0 bases, and 9 bases lay between the germline ends. Germline V CDR1 and CDR2: SGHAT, FQDESV (reference sequence).

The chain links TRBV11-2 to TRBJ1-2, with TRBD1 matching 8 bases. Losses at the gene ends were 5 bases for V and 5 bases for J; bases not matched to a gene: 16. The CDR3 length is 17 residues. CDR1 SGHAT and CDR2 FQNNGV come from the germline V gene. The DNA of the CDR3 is TGTGCCAGCAGCAGTTACAGGGGGGCCCGAAAAGTTTATGGCTACACCTTC. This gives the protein CASSSYRGARKVYGYTF.

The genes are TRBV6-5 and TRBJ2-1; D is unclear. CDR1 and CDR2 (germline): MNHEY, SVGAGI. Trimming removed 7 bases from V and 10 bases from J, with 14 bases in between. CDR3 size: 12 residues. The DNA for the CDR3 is TGTGCCAGCACCCAACGTATGCGGGAGCAGTTCTTC. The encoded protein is CASTQRMREQFF.

CDR3 protein: CASSASTGAYGYTF. For the CDR3, the DNA is TGTGCCAGCAGTGCTTCGACAGGGGCCTATGGCTACACCTTC. The V gene is TRBV2, the J gene TRBJ1-2, with TRBD1 matching over 8 bases. Looked up from germline, CDR1 is SNHLY and CDR2 is FYNNEI. The V and J ends lost 4 bases and 4 bases, in that order; junction bases with no gene match: 5. There are 14 residues in the CDR3.

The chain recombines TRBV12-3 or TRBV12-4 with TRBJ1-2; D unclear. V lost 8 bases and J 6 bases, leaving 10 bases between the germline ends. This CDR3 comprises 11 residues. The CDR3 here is CASGVMNGYTF. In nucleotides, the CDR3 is TGTGCCAGCGGGGTAATGAATGGCTACACCTTC.

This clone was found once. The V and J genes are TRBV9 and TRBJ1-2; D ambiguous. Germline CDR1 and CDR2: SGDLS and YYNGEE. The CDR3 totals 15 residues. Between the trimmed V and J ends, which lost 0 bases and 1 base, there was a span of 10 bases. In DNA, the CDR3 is TGTGCCAGCAGCGTAGAGCCCACCTTTAACTATGGCTACACCTTC. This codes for CASSVEPTFNYGYTF.

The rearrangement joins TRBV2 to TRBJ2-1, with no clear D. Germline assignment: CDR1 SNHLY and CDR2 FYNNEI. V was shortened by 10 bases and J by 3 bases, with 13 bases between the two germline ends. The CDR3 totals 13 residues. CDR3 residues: CATPGTDYNEQFF. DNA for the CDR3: TGTGCCACCCCCGGAACAGACTACAATGAGCAGTTCTTC.

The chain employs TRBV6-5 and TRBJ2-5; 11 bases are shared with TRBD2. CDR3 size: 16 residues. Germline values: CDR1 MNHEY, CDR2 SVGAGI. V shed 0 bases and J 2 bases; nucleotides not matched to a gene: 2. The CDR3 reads CASSYSTSGVQETQYF. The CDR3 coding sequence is TGTGCCAGCAGTTACTCGACTAGCGGGGTTCAAGAGACCCAGTACTTC.

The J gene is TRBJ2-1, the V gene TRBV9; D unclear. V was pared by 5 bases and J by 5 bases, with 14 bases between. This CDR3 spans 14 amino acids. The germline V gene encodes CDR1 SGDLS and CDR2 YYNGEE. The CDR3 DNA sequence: TGTGCCAGCAGACCTCCCGCGACGAACAATGAGCAGTTCTTC. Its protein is CASRPPATNNEQFF.

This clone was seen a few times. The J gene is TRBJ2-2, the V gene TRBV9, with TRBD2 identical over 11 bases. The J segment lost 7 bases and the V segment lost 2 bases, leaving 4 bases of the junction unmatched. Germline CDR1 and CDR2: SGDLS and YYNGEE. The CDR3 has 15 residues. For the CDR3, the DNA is TGTGCCAGCAGCGTGACTAGCGGGACGGGCGGGGAGCTGTTTTTT. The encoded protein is CASSVTSGTGGELFF.

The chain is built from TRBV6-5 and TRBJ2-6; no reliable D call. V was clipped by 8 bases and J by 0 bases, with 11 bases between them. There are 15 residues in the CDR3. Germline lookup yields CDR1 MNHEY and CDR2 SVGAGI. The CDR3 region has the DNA TGTGCCAGCGCTCTTTTTGGCTCTGGGGCCAACGTCCTGACTTTC. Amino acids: CASALFGSGANVLTF.

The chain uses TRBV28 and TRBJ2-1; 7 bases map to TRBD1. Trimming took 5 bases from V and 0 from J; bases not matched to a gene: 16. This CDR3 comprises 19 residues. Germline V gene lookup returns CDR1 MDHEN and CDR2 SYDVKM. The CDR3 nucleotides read TGTGCCAGCAGTCCTTTCGGGACAGAGAGAACCAGCTCCTACAATGAGCAGTTCTTC. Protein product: CASSPFGTERTSSYNEQFF.